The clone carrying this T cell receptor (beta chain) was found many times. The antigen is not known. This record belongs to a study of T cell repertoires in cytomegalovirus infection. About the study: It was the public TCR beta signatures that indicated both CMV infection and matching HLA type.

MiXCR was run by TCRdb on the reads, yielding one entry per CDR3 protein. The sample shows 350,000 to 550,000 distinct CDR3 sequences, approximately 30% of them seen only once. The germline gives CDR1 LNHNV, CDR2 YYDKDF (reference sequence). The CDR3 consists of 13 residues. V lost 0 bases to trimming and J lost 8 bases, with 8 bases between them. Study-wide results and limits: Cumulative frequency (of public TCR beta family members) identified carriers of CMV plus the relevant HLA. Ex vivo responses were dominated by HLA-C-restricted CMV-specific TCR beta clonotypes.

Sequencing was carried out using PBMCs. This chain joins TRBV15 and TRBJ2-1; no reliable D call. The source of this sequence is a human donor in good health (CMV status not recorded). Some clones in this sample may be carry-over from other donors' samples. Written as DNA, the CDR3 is TGTGCCACCAGCAGAGATCTGGGTGATGAGCAGTTCTTC. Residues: CATSRDLGDEQFF.